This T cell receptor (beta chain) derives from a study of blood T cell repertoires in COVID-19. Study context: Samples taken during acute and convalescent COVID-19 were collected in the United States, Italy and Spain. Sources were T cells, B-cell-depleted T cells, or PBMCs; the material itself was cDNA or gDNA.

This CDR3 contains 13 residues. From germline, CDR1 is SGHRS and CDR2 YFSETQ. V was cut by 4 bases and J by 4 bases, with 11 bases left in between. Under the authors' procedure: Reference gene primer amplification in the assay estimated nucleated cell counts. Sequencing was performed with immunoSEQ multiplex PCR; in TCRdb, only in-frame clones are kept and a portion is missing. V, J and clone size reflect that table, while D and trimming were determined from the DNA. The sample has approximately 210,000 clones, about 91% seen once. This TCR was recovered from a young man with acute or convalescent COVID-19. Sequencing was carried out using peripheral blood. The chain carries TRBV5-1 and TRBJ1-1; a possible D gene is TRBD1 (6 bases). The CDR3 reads CASSVTGTTEAFF. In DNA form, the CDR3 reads TGCGCCAGCAGCGTTACAGGGACCACTGAAGCTTTCTTT.